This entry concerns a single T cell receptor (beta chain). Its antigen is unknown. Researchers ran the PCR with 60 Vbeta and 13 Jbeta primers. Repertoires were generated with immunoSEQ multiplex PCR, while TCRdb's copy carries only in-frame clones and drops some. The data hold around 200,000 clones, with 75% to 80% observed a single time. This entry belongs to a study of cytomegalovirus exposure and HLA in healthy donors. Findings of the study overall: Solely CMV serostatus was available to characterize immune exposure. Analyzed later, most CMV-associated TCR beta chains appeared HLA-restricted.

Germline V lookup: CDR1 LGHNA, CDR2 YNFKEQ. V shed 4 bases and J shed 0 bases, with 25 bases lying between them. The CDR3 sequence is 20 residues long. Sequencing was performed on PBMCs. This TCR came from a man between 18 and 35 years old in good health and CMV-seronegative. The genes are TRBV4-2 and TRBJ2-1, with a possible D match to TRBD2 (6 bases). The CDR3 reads CASSLQELGGRSSSYNEQFF. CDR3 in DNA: TGTGCCAGCAGCCTCCAAGAGTTGGGTGGGAGGTCGAGCTCCTACAATGAGCAGTTCTTC.